Listed below are T cell receptor beta chains from one sample, sequenced in a study of vaccination effects on CD4 cells after COVID-19. The antigens these receptors bind are not known. Profiling relied on immunoSEQ multiplex PCR, and the TCRdb table lists in-frame clones only, not all of them. The sample consists of about 28,000 clones, around 79% of them appearing once. Sequenced material: CD4+ T cells from PBMCs cultured with HCoV-NL63 spike peptides, taken after COVID-19 vaccination. All receptors derive from a human donor who received a COVID-19 vaccine. Each CDR3 is given with its conserved first and last residue. D genes are given only for firm matches. Size is omitted from some rows. Given values are once, few, many or a class for expanded clones.

clone_size,v_call,d_call,j_call,cdr3_aa,cdr3_nt
few,TRBV5-4,TRBD1,TRBJ1-5,CASSYGTGGNQPQHF,TGTGCCAGCAGCTACGGGACAGGGGGCAATCAGCCCCAGCATTTT
NA,TRBV24-1,NA,TRBJ1-1,CATSDLGEAFF,TGTGCCACCAGTGATTTAGGTGAAGCTTTCTTT
NA,TRBV2,TRBD2,TRBJ2-5,CASSDLRGGRETQYF,TGTGCCAGCAGTGATTTGCGGGGAGGGCGAGAGACCCAGTACTTC
NA,TRBV28,NA,TRBJ2-7,CASSRYSYEQYF,TGTGCCAGCTCACGATATTCCTACGAGCAGTACTTC
NA,TRBV18,TRBD1,TRBJ2-1,CASSPRTGGFDEQFF,TGTGCCAGCTCACCACGGACAGGGGGTTTCGATGAGCAGTTCTTC
NA,TRBV21-1,NA,TRBJ1-6,CASMDRVWDSPLHF,TGTGCCAGCATGGACAGGGTCTGGGATTCACCCCTCCACTTT
NA,TRBV2,TRBD1,TRBJ2-5,CASRGTGRETQYF,TGTGCCAGCAGGGGGACAGGGCGAGAGACCCAGTACTTC
few,TRBV10-3,NA,TRBJ1-3,CAISDTGAGNTIYF,TGTGCCATCAGTGATACGGGGGCTGGAAACACCATATATTTT
few,TRBV30,TRBD1,TRBJ1-4,CAWAGQSLNEKLFF,TGTGCCTGGGCGGGACAGAGCCTTAATGAAAAACTGTTTTTT
few,TRBV5-4,NA,TRBJ1-4,CASSARTNEKLFF,TGTGCCAGCAGTGCCAGAACCAATGAAAAACTGTTTTTT
NA,TRBV5-1,NA,TRBJ1-2,CASSLDQGGSPGGYTF,TGCGCCAGCAGCTTGGACCAGGGTGGGTCCCCGGGCGGCTACACCTTC
NA,TRBV3-1/TRBV3-2,NA,TRBJ2-7,CASSFKGRGNEQYF,TGTGCCAGCAGCTTTAAAGGCAGGGGAAACGAGCAGTACTTC
once,TRBV2,TRBD1,TRBJ2-5,CASSRRTGSKPWYF,TGTGCCAGCAGTCGAAGGACAGGGTCGAAGCCCTGGTACTTC
few,TRBV6-5,NA,TRBJ1-6,CASRAEESSNSPLHF,TGTGCCAGCAGGGCGGAAGAATCGAGCAATTCACCCCTCCACTTT
NA,TRBV30,TRBD2,TRBJ2-5,CAWSPGLAGKETQYF,TGTGCCTGGAGTCCGGGACTAGCGGGGAAAGAGACCCAGTACTTC
NA,TRBV12-3/TRBV12-4,NA,TRBJ2-2,CASSLSRELFF,TGTGCCAGCAGTTTATCTAGGGAGCTGTTTTTT
NA,TRBV6-5,NA,TRBJ2-7,CASTGESYEQYF,TGTGCCAGCACAGGGGAATCCTACGAGCAGTACTTC
NA,TRBV28,NA,TRBJ1-3,CASSRLKLDSGNTIYF,TGTGCCAGCAGTAGACTCAAGCTTGACTCTGGAAACACCATATATTTT
NA,TRBV15,NA,TRBJ1-5,CATSLVASNQPQHF,TGTGCCACCAGTCTGGTCGCTAGCAATCAGCCCCAGCATTTT
NA,TRBV27,NA,TRBJ1-2,CASSPRGGGGANYGYTF,TGTGCCAGCAGCCCCCGAGGGGGAGGGGGAGCTAACTATGGCTACACCTTC
NA,TRBV6-5,NA,TRBJ1-3,CAGRVQLGNTIYF,TGTGCCGGGAGGGTCCAGCTTGGAAACACCATATATTTT
NA,TRBV29-1,NA,TRBJ1-1,CSVGRLNTEAFF,TGCAGCGTTGGCAGACTGAACACTGAAGCTTTCTTT
NA,TRBV9,NA,TRBJ2-7,CASGIFLGEQYF,TGTGCCAGCGGAATATTCTTGGGGGAGCAGTACTTC
NA,TRBV6-4,NA,TRBJ2-1,CASSAGAHNEQFF,TGTGCCAGCAGTGCGGGGGCCCACAATGAGCAGTTCTTC
once,TRBV5-1,TRBD2,TRBJ2-1,CASGYGTSPTRIDEQFF,TGCGCCAGCGGATACGGGACTAGCCCCACCCGGATCGATGAGCAGTTCTTC
NA,TRBV14,NA,TRBJ2-3,CASSQGEGLLVDTQYF,TGTGCCAGCAGCCAAGGTGAAGGACTCCTCGTGGATACGCAGTATTTT
medium-sized,TRBV7-6,NA,TRBJ2-3,CASSLALASADTQYF,TGTGCCAGCAGCTTAGCCCTAGCGTCGGCAGATACGCAGTATTTT
NA,TRBV28,NA,TRBJ2-2,CASRDRNTGELFF,TGTGCCAGCAGGGACAGGAACACCGGGGAGCTGTTTTTT
NA,TRBV12-3/TRBV12-4,NA,TRBJ1-2,CASSFQGNGGYTF,TGTGCCAGCAGTTTTCAGGGAAATGGGGGCTACACCTTC
NA,TRBV9,TRBD1,TRBJ2-2,CASSIGTVGTGELFF,TGTGCCAGCAGCATCGGGACAGTTGGTACCGGGGAGCTGTTTTTT
NA,TRBV4-2,TRBD2,TRBJ2-1,CASSLGTSGSYNEQFF,TGTGCCAGCAGCCTAGGGACTAGCGGGAGCTACAATGAGCAGTTCTTC
NA,TRBV19,TRBD2,TRBJ2-1,CASSSRTSGSNEQFF,TGTGCCAGTAGTTCCCGGACTAGCGGGAGCAATGAGCAGTTCTTC
NA,TRBV7-9,NA,TRBJ2-4,CASSLVGSQLLAKNIQYF,TGTGCCAGCAGCTTAGTTGGCAGCCAGCTTCTAGCCAAAAACATTCAGTACTTC
NA,TRBV18,NA,TRBJ1-2,CASSLGGESYGYTF,TGTGCCAGCTCACTTGGGGGAGAGAGCTATGGCTACACCTTC
NA,TRBV25-1,TRBD2,TRBJ2-3,CASRGGRTSGDTQYF,TGTGCCAGCAGGGGGGGGAGGACTAGCGGAGATACGCAGTATTTT
few,TRBV2,TRBD2,TRBJ2-3,CASSSGLAGGSTDTQYF,TGTGCCAGCAGTTCGGGACTAGCGGGAGGTAGCACAGATACGCAGTATTTT
NA,TRBV6-2/TRBV6-3,NA,TRBJ1-5,CASSYTSTGNQPQHF,TGTGCCAGCAGTTACACCAGTACAGGCAATCAGCCCCAGCATTTT
NA,TRBV11-2,TRBD2,TRBJ2-3,CASSPGTSLSAQYF,TGTGCCAGCAGCCCAGGGACTAGCCTATCCGCGCAGTATTTT
once,TRBV6-5,TRBD1,TRBJ1-2,CASIWDSSNYGYTF,TGTGCCAGCATTTGGGACAGCTCTAACTATGGCTACACCTTC
few,TRBV19,NA,TRBJ2-7,CASSIGGAGTYEQYF,TGTGCCAGTAGTATAGGGGGCGCGGGAACCTACGAGCAGTACTTC
NA,TRBV30,TRBD1,TRBJ2-7,CAWSRDRSYEQYF,TGTGCCTGGAGCCGGGACAGGTCCTACGAGCAGTACTTC
few,TRBV27,NA,TRBJ1-4,CASSFLGGKLFF,TGTGCCAGCAGTTTCCTGGGCGGAAAACTGTTTTTT
NA,TRBV6-1,NA,TRBJ1-6,CASSERGTLNSPLHF,TGTGCCAGCAGTGAGCGGGGGACTTTAAATTCACCCCTCCACTTT
NA,TRBV28,NA,TRBJ2-7,CASRRGRAYEQYF,TGTGCCAGCCGCCGAGGCAGAGCCTACGAGCAGTACTTC
NA,TRBV7-9,TRBD1,TRBJ1-1,CASSLTGVAEAFF,TGTGCCAGCAGCTTAACAGGGGTTGCTGAAGCTTTCTTT
NA,TRBV5-5,NA,TRBJ1-2,CASSLVLFVRDNYGYTF,TGTGCCAGCAGCTTGGTTCTGTTTGTCAGGGATAACTATGGCTACACCTTC
NA,TRBV5-1,TRBD1,TRBJ2-5,CASSLWGQGRQETQYF,TGCGCCAGCAGCTTGTGGGGACAGGGTCGCCAAGAGACCCAGTACTTC
NA,TRBV5-1,TRBD1,TRBJ1-4,CASSASTGGYEKLFF,TGCGCCAGCAGCGCGTCAACAGGGGGCTATGAAAAACTGTTTTTT